The clone carrying this T cell receptor beta chain was detected ten times or more. TCRdb itself ran the RT-PCR reads through MiXCR, one entry per CDR3 protein. The sample has about 680,000 distinct CDR3 sequences, 14% seen once. Trimming cost V 5 bases and J 2 bases, with 7 bases left between them. From germline, CDR1 is SGHTA and CDR2 FQGNSA. The CDR3 length is 12 residues. Material: memory CD4+ T cells from blood. The chain employs TRBV7-2 and TRBJ2-7, with D unclear. This clonotype was sampled from a female donor in good health, serving as a healthy control. The CDR3 here is CASSPSPYEQYF. The CDR3 DNA is TGTGCCAGCAGCCCAAGTCCCTACGAGCAGTACTTC.